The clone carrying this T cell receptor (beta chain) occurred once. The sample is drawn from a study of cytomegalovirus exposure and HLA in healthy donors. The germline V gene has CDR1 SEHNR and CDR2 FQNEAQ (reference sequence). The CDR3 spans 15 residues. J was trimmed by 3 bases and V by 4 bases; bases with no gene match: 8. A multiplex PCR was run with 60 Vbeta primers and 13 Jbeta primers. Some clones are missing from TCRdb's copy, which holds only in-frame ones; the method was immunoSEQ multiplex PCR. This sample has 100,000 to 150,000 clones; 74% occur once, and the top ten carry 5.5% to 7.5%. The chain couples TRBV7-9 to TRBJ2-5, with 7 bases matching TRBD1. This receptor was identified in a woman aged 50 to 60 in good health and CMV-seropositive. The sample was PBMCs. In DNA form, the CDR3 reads TGTGCCAGCAGCTCGAGGAGGACAGGAGAAGAGACCCAGTACTTC. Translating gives CASSSRRTGEETQYF.